This T cell receptor beta chain was sequenced for a study of cytomegalovirus exposure and HLA in healthy donors. Comment on this clone: Its antigen is unknown.

PCR involved 60 Vbeta and 13 Jbeta primers. Produced via immunoSEQ multiplex PCR; TCRdb's table is partial and in-frame only. The sample lists about 190,000 clones, roughly 84% occurring once. The study sampled nominally healthy donors, though unrecorded immune exposures were likely. Points from the study as a whole: One later analysis reportedly identified an Asian-associated ancestry cluster that showed fewer N-insertions than the roughly 720-donor mean. Cytomegalovirus association was assigned to over 150 TCR beta chains.

The CDR3 loop spans 11 amino acids. With 6 bases removed from V and 8 bases from J, the gap between germline ends came to 5 bases. Germline V CDR1 and CDR2: MNHNY, SVGAGI (reference sequence). The J gene is TRBJ1-6, the V gene TRBV6-6; D ambiguous. The sample taken for sequencing was PBMCs. This clonotype was sampled from a boy between 5 and 17 years old in good health and CMV-seronegative. The CDR3 region is CASRLYSPLHF. The DNA for the CDR3 is TGTGCCAGCAGACTCTATTCACCCCTCCACTTT.